This T cell receptor (beta chain) was captured in a study of blood T cell repertoires in COVID-19. Study background: Samples taken during acute and convalescent COVID-19 were collected in the United States, Italy and Spain. The analysed material was cDNA or gDNA that came from T cells, B-cell-depleted T cells, or PBMCs.

Original processing methods: Researchers report that nucleated cell counts were estimated from reference gene primer amplification. The protocol was immunoSEQ multiplex PCR, while the TCRdb copy is restricted to in-frame clones and leaves out a portion. V and J calls and clone size are those listed in that table; D and trimming were worked out from the DNA. There are about 140,000 clones in the sample; roughly 80% occur only once, and approximately 4.1% lies in the top ten. After removal of 7 bases from V and 2 bases from J, the junction contained 6 bases not matched to a gene. This CDR3 has 15 residues. CDR1 KGHDR and CDR2 SFDVKD come from the germline V gene.

The source is a woman of 80 years or more with acute or convalescent COVID-19. The gene calls are TRBV24-1 and TRBJ2-7; 11 nucleotides line up with TRBD2. The sequenced sample consisted of peripheral blood. The CDR3 DNA follows: TGTGCCACCAGCAGTAGCGGGAGGGCCGCCTACGAGCAGTACTTC. Translation gives CATSSSGRAAYEQYF.